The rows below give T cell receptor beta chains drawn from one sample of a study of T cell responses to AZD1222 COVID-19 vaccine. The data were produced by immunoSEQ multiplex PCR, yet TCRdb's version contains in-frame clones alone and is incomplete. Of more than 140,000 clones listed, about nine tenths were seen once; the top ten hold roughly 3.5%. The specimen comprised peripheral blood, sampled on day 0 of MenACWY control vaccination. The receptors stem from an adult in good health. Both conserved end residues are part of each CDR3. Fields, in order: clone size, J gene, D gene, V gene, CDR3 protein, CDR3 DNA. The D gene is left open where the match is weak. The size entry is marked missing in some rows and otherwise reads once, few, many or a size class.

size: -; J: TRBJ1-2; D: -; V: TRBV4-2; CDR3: CASSQSNYGYTF; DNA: TGTGCCAGCAGCCAAAGTAACTATGGCTACACCTTC
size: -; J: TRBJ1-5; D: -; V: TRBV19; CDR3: CASTMPGLRQPQHF; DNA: TGTGCCAGTACAATGCCGGGACTCAGACAGCCCCAGCATTTT
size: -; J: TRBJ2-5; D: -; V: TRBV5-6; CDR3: CASSSGGETQYF; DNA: TGTGCCAGCAGCTCCGGGGGAGAGACCCAGTACTTC
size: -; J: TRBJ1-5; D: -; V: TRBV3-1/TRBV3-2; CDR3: CASSQGAGKTPQHF; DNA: TGTGCCAGCAGCCAAGGGGCAGGGAAGACGCCCCAGCATTTT
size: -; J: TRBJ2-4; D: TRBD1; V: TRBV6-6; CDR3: CASSPSYLRDRVVKNIQYF; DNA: TGTGCCAGCAGTCCCAGCTACCTCCGGGACAGGGTTGTCAAAAACATTCAGTACTTC
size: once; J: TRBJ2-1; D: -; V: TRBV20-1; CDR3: CSATRGQFF; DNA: TGCAGTGCTACCCGGGGGCAGTTCTTC
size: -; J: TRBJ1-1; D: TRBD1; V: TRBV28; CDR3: CASISSGTANTEAFF; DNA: TGTGCCAGCATATCAAGTGGGACAGCGAACACTGAAGCTTTCTTT
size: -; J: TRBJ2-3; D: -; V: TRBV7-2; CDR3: CASSSQPTRLRDTDTQYF; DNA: TGTGCCAGCAGCTCCCAACCCACAAGACTACGAGACACAGATACGCAGTATTTT
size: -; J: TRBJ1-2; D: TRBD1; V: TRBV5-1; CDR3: CASSLDRDRGDGYTF; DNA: TGCGCCAGCAGCTTGGACCGTGACAGGGGGGACGGCTACACCTTC
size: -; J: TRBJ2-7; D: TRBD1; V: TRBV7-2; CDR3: CASSSTGTGGRYEQYF; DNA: TGTGCCAGCAGCTCCACCGGGACAGGGGGAAGGTACGAGCAGTACTTC
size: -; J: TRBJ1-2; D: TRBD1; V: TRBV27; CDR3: CASSGTGGRGYTF; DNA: TGTGCCAGCAGTGGAACAGGGGGTAGGGGCTACACCTTC
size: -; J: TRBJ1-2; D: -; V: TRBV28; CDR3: CASSRGVGIYGYTF; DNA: TGTGCCAGCAGTCGGGGCGTCGGGATCTATGGCTACACCTTC
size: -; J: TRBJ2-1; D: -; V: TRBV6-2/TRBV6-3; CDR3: CASNPGGVYNEQFF; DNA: TGTGCCAGCAACCCGGGCGGCGTTTACAATGAGCAGTTCTTC